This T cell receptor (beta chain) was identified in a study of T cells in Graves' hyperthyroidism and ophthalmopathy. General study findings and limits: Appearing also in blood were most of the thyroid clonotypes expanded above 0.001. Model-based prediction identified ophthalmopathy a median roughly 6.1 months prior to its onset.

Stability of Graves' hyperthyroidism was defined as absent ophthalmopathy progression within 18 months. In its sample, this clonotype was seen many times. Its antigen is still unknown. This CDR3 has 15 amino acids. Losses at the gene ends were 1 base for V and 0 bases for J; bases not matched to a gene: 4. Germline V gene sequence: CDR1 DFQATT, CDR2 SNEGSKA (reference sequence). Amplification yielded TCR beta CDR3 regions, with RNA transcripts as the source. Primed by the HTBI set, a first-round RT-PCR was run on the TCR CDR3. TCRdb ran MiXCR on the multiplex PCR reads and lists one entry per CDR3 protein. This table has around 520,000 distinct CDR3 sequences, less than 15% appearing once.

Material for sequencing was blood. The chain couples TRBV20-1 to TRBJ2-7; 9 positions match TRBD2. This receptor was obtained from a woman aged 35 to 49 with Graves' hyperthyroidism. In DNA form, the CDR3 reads TGCAGTGCTAGAGGACTAGCGGACCCCTCCTACGAGCAGTACTTC. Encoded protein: CSARGLADPSYEQYF.